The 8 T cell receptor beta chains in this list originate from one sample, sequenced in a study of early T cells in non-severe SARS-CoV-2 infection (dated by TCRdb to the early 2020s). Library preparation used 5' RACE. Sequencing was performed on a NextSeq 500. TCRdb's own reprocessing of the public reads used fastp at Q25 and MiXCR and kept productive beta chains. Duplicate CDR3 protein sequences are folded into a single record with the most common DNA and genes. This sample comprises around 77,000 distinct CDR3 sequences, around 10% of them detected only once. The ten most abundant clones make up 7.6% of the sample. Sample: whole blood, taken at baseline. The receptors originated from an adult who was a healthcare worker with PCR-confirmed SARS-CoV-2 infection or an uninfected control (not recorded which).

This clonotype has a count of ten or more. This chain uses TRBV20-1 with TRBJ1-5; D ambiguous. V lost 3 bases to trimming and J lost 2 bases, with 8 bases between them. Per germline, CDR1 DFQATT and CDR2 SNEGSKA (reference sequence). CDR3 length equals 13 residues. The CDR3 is CSASGRGNQPQHF. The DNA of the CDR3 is TGCAGTGCTAGCGGACGGGGCAATCAGCCCCAGCATTTT.

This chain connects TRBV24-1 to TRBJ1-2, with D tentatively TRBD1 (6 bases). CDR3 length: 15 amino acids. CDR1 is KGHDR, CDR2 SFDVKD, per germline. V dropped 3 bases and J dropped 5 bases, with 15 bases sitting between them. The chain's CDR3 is CATSDNTGRSYGYTF. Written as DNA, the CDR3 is TGTGCCACCAGTGATAATACAGGGAGGTCATATGGCTACACCTTC.

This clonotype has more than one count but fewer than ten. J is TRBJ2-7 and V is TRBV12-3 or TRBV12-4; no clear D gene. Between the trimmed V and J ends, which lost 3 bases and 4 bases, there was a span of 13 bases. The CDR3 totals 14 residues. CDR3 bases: TGTGCCAGCAGTTTCCTTGGGTTGGCTTACGAGCAGTACTTC. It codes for CASSFLGLAYEQYF.

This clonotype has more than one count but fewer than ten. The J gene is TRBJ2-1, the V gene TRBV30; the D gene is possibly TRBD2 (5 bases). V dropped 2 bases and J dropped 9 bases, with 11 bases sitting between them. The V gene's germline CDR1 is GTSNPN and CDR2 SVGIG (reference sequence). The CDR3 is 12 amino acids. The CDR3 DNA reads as TGTGCCTGGAGTCCCGACGAGGGTGAGCAGTTCTTC. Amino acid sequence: CAWSPDEGEQFF.

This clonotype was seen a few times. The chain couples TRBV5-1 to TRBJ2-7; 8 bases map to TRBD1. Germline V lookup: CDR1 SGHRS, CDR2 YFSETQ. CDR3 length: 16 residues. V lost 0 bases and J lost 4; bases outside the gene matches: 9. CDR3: CASSLAGPGGGYEQYF. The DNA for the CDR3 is TGCGCCAGCAGCTTGGCGGGCCCAGGGGGCGGTTACGAGCAGTACTTC. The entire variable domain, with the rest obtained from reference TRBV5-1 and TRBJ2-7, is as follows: KAGVTQTPRYLIKTRGQQVTLSCSPISGHRSVSWYQQTPGQGLQFLFEYFSETQRNKGNFPGRFSGRQFSNSRSEMNVSTLELGDSALYLCASSLAGPGGGYEQYFGPGTRLTVT.

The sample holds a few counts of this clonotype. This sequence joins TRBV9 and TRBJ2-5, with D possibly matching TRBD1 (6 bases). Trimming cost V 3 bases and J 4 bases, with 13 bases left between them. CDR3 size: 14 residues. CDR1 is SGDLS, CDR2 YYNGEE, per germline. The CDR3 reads CASSGQGQLETQYF. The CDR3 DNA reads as TGTGCCAGCAGCGGTCAGGGGCAGTTAGAGACCCAGTACTTC. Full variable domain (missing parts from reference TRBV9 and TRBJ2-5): DSGVTQTPKHLITATGQRVTLRCSPRSGDLSVYWYQQSLDQGLQFLIQYYNGEERAKGNILERFSAQQFPDLHSELNLSSLELGDSALYFCASSGQGQLETQYFGPGTRLLVL.

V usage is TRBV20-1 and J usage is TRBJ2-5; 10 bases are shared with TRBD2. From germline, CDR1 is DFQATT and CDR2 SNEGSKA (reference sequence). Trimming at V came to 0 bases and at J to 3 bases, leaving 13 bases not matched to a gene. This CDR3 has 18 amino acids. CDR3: CSARDLPRFTSGEETQYF. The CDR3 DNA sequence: TGCAGTGCTAGAGACCTCCCCCGATTTACTAGCGGGGAAGAGACCCAGTACTTC.

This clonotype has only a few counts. The CDR3, as DNA: TGCGCCAGCAGCTTGGCAGCAGCGAACACTGAAGCTTTCTTT. Translated, it gives CASSLAAANTEAFF. The chain carries TRBV5-1 and TRBJ1-1; no firm D call. Per germline, CDR1 SGHRS and CDR2 YFSETQ. Between the trimmed V and J ends, which lost 0 bases and 1 base, there was a span of 7 bases. The CDR3 loop spans 14 amino acids.